A single sample gave rise to the 30 T cell receptor beta chains below, sequenced in a study of identical twins. MiXCR was run by TCRdb on the 5' RACE reads, yielding one entry per CDR3 protein. The table includes about 520,000 distinct CDR3 sequences, 20% to 25% detected once. This same sample was also part of a study on T cells expressing NK-cell markers.

Sequencing was performed on CD4+ T cells sorted from blood. These TCRs come from a woman aged 18 to 35 in good health.

J is TRBJ2-7 and V is TRBV20-1; D uncertain. CDR3 size: 14 residues. Germline V gene sequence: CDR1 DFQATT, CDR2 SNEGSKA (reference sequence). V was trimmed by 0 bases and J by 0 bases, leaving 9 bases between them. Here the CDR3 reads CSARDRTSSYEQYF. CDR3 coding DNA: TGCAGTGCTAGAGATCGGACGAGCTCCTACGAGCAGTACTTC.

The V and J genes are TRBV20-1 and TRBJ2-1; either TRBD1 or TRBD2 may supply D (7 bases each). Germline-derived CDR1 and CDR2 are DFQATT and SNEGSKA (reference sequence). The CDR3 has 12 residues. Deletions cut 6 bases from V and 7 bases from J, with 13 bases between. DNA for the CDR3: TGCAGTGCCTCCCAGGGGGGGAATGAGCAGTTCTTC. Its protein is CSASQGGNEQFF.

This clonotype was detected ten times or more. The J gene is TRBJ2-7, the V gene TRBV10-3; D gene uncertain. The CDR3 contains 12 residues. V shed 6 bases and J shed 3 bases, with 9 bases lying between them. Germline assignment: CDR1 ENHRY and CDR2 SYGVKD. This CDR3 reads CAIRGSSYEQYF. The CDR3, as DNA: TGTGCCATCAGAGGAAGCAGCTACGAGCAGTACTTC.

This clonotype has only a few counts. The rearrangement links TRBV11-2 to TRBJ2-3; D not resolved. CDR1 SGHAT and CDR2 FQNNGV come from the germline V gene. The CDR3 has 16 amino acids. V lost 5 bases to trimming and J lost 0 bases, with 15 bases between them. CDR3 sequence: CASSLLGVSSTDTQYF. The CDR3 bases are TGTGCCAGCAGCCTTCTTGGGGTATCTAGCACAGATACGCAGTATTTT.

The V and J genes are TRBV3-1 and TRBJ1-5, with D perhaps matching TRBD1 (5 bases). Germline V gene data show CDR1 as LGHDT and CDR2 as YNNKEL (reference sequence). Trimming took 5 bases from V and 7 from J, leaving 12 bases between them. The CDR3 contains 13 residues. CDR3 amino acids: CASSYQGGQPQHF. In DNA, the CDR3 is TGTGCCAGCAGCTATCAGGGAGGACAGCCCCAGCATTTT.

This clonotype was observed a few times. The J gene is TRBJ2-2, the V gene TRBV3-1; D is unresolved. The V end lost 2 bases, the J end lost 6 bases, and 13 bases lay between the germline ends. Germline CDR1 is LGHDT and CDR2 is YNNKEL (reference sequence). This CDR3 is built from 15 residues. The CDR3 nucleotides are TGTGCCAGCAGCCAAAATCGAAGAGGCTCCGGGGAGCTGTTTTTT. It codes for CASSQNRRGSGELFF. Filled out from reference TRBV3-1 and TRBJ2-2, the complete variable domain reads DTAVSQTPKYLVTQMGNDKSIKCEQNLGHDTMYWYKQDSKKFLKIMFSYNNKELIINETVPNRFSPKSPDKAHLNLHINSLELGDSAVYFCASSQNRRGSGELFFGEGSRLTVL.

The CDR3 coding sequence is TGTGCCAGCAGCCTCCTAGGACTAGCGGGGAGTCAAGAGACCCAGTACTTC. Protein sequence: CASSLLGLAGSQETQYF. V usage is TRBV4-2 and J usage is TRBJ2-5; TRBD2 matches 12 bases. With 4 bases clipped from V and 2 bases from J, the junction kept 8 bases outside the gene matches. Germline CDR1 reads LGHNA; CDR2 reads YNFKEQ. The CDR3 totals 17 residues.

This clonotype occurred once. The chain is built from TRBV5-4 and TRBJ1-3; D possibly corresponds to TRBD1 (6 bases). Deletions cut 0 bases from V and 0 bases from J, with 10 bases between. The CDR3 consists of 16 residues. Germline V gene sequence: CDR1 SGHNT, CDR2 YYREEE (reference sequence). The CDR3 region has the DNA TGTGCCAGCAGCTTGGATCAGGGGAGCTCTGGAAACACCATATATTTT. Residues: CASSLDQGSSGNTIYF.

There are many counts of this clonotype. The chain couples TRBV25-1 to TRBJ2-7; 8 bases fit TRBD2. The junction had 5 bases not matched to a gene; V was cut back by 10 bases and J by 0 bases. The CDR3 extends over 13 amino acids. From germline, CDR1 is MGHDK and CDR2 SYGVNS. CDR3 sequence reads: CATGSGSSYEQYF. The CDR3 DNA is TGTGCCACCGGCAGCGGGAGCTCCTACGAGCAGTACTTC.

The CDR3 reads CASSARTGWGQETQYF. Written as DNA, the CDR3 is TGCGCCAGCAGCGCGCGGACAGGGTGGGGACAAGAGACCCAGTACTTC. The chain joins TRBV4-3 to TRBJ2-5, with 8 bases that match TRBD1. With V trimmed by 5 bases and J by 2 bases, 10 bases remained unmatched. Germline V CDR1 and CDR2: LGHNA, YSLEER. There are 16 residues in the CDR3.

CDR3: CASSQGKEAGRTGELFF. CDR3 nucleotide sequence: TGTGCCAGCAGCCAAGGGAAGGAAGCGGGAAGGACCGGGGAGCTGTTTTTT. The chain uses TRBV14 and TRBJ2-2, with TRBD2 matching 7 bases. This CDR3 has 17 residues. CDR1 SGHDN and CDR2 FVKESK come from the germline V gene. V shed 1 base, J shed 5 bases, and the junction held 10 bases outside the gene matches.

V and J are TRBV6-1 and TRBJ1-2; no reliable D call. Between the trimmed V and J ends, which lost 7 bases and 7 bases, there was a span of 19 bases. Germline CDR1 MNHNS, CDR2 SASEGT. The CDR3 has 14 residues. The CDR3 DNA reads TGTGCCAGCAACCCCGGAGGCAGTTGGGGTGGCTACACCTTC. It is translated as CASNPGGSWGGYTF.

This clonotype came up a few times. The chain couples TRBV6-5 to TRBJ2-7, with D tentatively TRBD1 (5 bases). Germline V gives CDR1 MNHEY, CDR2 SVGAGI. V was cut by 8 bases and J by 2 bases, with 7 bases left in between. CDR3 size: 11 residues. The DNA for the CDR3 is TGTGCCAGCGGGGCCACCTACGAGCAGTACTTC. This encodes CASGATYEQYF.

This clonotype has just a few counts. The rearrangement joins TRBV20-1 to TRBJ2-1; D ambiguous. This CDR3 has 10 amino acids. The V gene's germline CDR1 is DFQATT and CDR2 SNEGSKA (reference sequence). V was shortened by 6 bases and J by 8 bases, with 8 bases between the two germline ends. Here the CDR3 reads CSARAYEQFF. DNA of the CDR3: TGCAGTGCCCGAGCTTATGAGCAGTTCTTC.

This clonotype showed up just a few times. The rearrangement joins TRBV12-3 or TRBV12-4 to TRBJ2-1, with a weak D call TRBD1 (6 bases). The V gene lost 5 bases and the J gene lost 9 bases, with 20 bases spanning the gap. The CDR3 covers 15 residues. The CDR3: CASSDYRAPLSEQFF. The CDR3 DNA follows: TGTGCCAGCAGTGATTACAGGGCCCCCCTAAGTGAGCAGTTCTTC.

V gene TRBV27 combines with J gene TRBJ2-7, with D possibly TRBD1 on 6 matching bases. Germline V lookup: CDR1 MNHEY, CDR2 SMNVEV (reference sequence). Trimming left V 5 bases short and J 1 base short, with 12 bases between. There are 14 residues in the CDR3. The CDR3 bases are TGTGCCAGCAGTCTTACGACAGGATCCTACGAGCAGTACTTC. It translates to CASSLTTGSYEQYF.

In this sample, this clonotype turned up a few times. DNA of the CDR3: TGTGCCACCACCCGGGACCCCTTCAATGAGCAGTTCTTC. Protein: CATTRDPFNEQFF. The rearrangement joins TRBV10-3 to TRBJ2-1; either TRBD1 or TRBD2 may supply D (5 bases each). The CDR3 consists of 13 residues. CDR1 is ENHRY and CDR2 is SYGVKD in the germline V gene. The V end lost 10 bases, the J end lost 6 bases, and 16 bases lay between the germline ends.

A few counts support this clonotype. This chain joins TRBV7-2 and TRBJ2-2; D not certain. Germline V gene lookup returns CDR1 SGHTA and CDR2 FQGNSA. This CDR3 contains 16 residues. Trimming removed 2 bases at V and 0 bases at J, with 10 bases between. In DNA, the CDR3 is TGTGCCAGCAGCTTAAATGGGGTCACGAACACCGGGGAGCTGTTTTTT. Its protein product is CASSLNGVTNTGELFF.

This clonotype has more than one count but fewer than ten. J is TRBJ2-1 and V is TRBV5-5; D remains unclear. The germline V and J ends were trimmed by 0 bases and 4 bases, with 14 bases remaining between them. Germline loops: CDR1 SGHKS, CDR2 YYEKEE (reference sequence). This CDR3 spans 16 amino acids. The CDR3 sequence: CASSLAASTEYNEQFF. The DNA of the CDR3 is TGTGCCAGCAGCTTGGCTGCATCTACGGAGTACAATGAGCAGTTCTTC. The entire variable domain, with the rest obtained from reference TRBV5-5 and TRBJ2-1, is as follows: DAGVTQSPTHLIKTRGQQVTLRCSPISGHKSVSWYQQVLGQGPQFIFQYYEKEERGRGNFPDRFSARQFPNYSSELNVNALLLGDSALYLCASSLAASTEYNEQFFGPGTRLTVL.

A few counts support this clonotype. The chain recombines TRBV3-1 with TRBJ1-1; no clear D. CDR1 and CDR2 from the germline V gene are LGHDT and YNNKEL (reference sequence). Trimming removed 2 bases from V and 1 base from J, with 14 bases in between. CDR3 length: 16 amino acids. DNA of the CDR3: TGTGCCAGCAGCCAAAATCCCCGGGCACCGAACACTGAAGCTTTCTTT. Its translation: CASSQNPRAPNTEAFF.

This chain connects TRBV21-1 to TRBJ2-2; the table gives TRBD2 as D, unverified against the DNA. TRBV21-1 is labeled a pseudogene. The CDR3 length is 15 residues. The CDR3 sequence: CASQLSGRATGELFF. The CDR3 DNA follows: TGTGCCAGCCAATTAAGCGGGAGGGCCACCGGGGAGCTGTTTTTT.

This clonotype was seen only a few times. This sequence joins TRBV18 and TRBJ1-1; tentatively, D is TRBD1 (6 bases). Trimming took 10 bases from V and 7 from J, leaving 10 bases between them. CDR1 and CDR2 from the germline V gene are KGHSH and LQKENI. CDR3 length: 10 amino acids. Here the CDR3 DNA reads TGTGCCACCAAGGACAGTGAAGCTTTCTTT. Amino acid sequence: CATKDSEAFF.

The chain is built from TRBV20-1 and TRBJ1-1, with D possibly matching TRBD1 (6 bases). CDR3 length: 18 residues. In germline, CDR1 is DFQATT, CDR2 SNEGSKA (reference sequence). V lost 4 bases, J lost 2 bases, and 26 bases lay in between. CDR3 in amino acids: CSAKSTGWSSGVNTEAFF. As DNA, the CDR3 is TGCAGTGCTAAGTCAACAGGGTGGTCATCTGGGGTAAACACTGAAGCTTTCTTT.

This clonotype was counted only a few times. This chain connects TRBV4-3 to TRBJ2-1; perhaps TRBD2 as D (5 bases). Germline V gene sequence: CDR1 LGHNA, CDR2 YSLEER. The CDR3 totals 15 residues. V was trimmed by 2 bases and J by 6 bases, leaving 14 bases between them. The CDR3 sequence: CASSQPLTGSNEQFF. DNA of the CDR3: TGCGCCAGCAGCCAACCATTGACGGGGAGCAATGAGCAGTTCTTC.

The chain recombines TRBV24-1 with TRBJ2-1; tentative D call: TRBD1 (5 bases). Trimming took off 9 bases at V and 5 bases at J, with 10 bases between the two ends. Germline CDR1 is KGHDR and CDR2 is SFDVKD. The CDR3 length is 12 residues. The CDR3 protein is CATVSRDNEQFF. CDR3 sequence (DNA): TGTGCCACCGTTTCCAGGGACAATGAGCAGTTCTTC.

Only a few counts were recorded for this clonotype. The CDR3 DNA reads TGTGCCAGCAGTTCCCGTCTTGGGGTGGGGAACACTGAAGCTTTCTTT. Translation gives CASSSRLGVGNTEAFF. The genes are TRBV27 and TRBJ1-1; no definite D call. This CDR3 has 16 amino acids. Germline V gene data show CDR1 as MNHEY and CDR2 as SMNVEV (reference sequence). V gave up 4 bases and J gave up 1 base, with 16 bases separating them.

This chain joins TRBV20-1 and TRBJ2-1, with 12 bases matching TRBD2. The length of the CDR3 is 16 residues. V shed 5 bases, J shed 0 bases, and the junction held 5 bases outside the gene matches. Germline V gene lookup returns CDR1 DFQATT and CDR2 SNEGSKA (reference sequence). The CDR3: CSAWTSGKGSYNEQFF. Here the CDR3 DNA reads TGCAGTGCTTGGACTAGCGGGAAGGGCTCCTACAATGAGCAGTTCTTC.

This chain joins TRBV20-1 and TRBJ2-5; 7 nucleotides agree with TRBD1. CDR3 length equals 12 residues. After removal of 6 bases from V and 6 bases from J, the junction contained 7 bases not matched to a gene. Germline values: CDR1 DFQATT, CDR2 SNEGSKA (reference sequence). CDR3 sequence: CSARQGLQTQYF. The CDR3, as DNA: TGCAGTGCCCGACAGGGTCTCCAGACCCAGTACTTC.

V is TRBV5-1 and J is TRBJ2-1; the match to TRBD2 covers 9 bases. This CDR3 spans 17 amino acids. Looked up from germline, CDR1 is SGHRS and CDR2 is YFSETQ. V lost 0 bases to trimming and J lost 10 bases; unmatched junction nucleotides: 14. The DNA for the CDR3 is TGCGCCAGCAGCTTGGTACTCGGCGGGGGGGCCGTTAAGGAGCAGTTCTTC. Translation gives CASSLVLGGGAVKEQFF.

This chain connects TRBV20-1 to TRBJ2-3; 8 nucleotides agree with TRBD2. Trimming removed 1 base from V and 2 bases from J; junction bases left unmatched: 2. The CDR3 contains 14 residues. CDR1 and CDR2 (germline): DFQATT, SNEGSKA (reference sequence). CDR3 sequence reads: CSARVAGPTDTQYF. Written as DNA, the CDR3 is TGCAGTGCTAGAGTAGCGGGACCCACAGATACGCAGTATTTT.